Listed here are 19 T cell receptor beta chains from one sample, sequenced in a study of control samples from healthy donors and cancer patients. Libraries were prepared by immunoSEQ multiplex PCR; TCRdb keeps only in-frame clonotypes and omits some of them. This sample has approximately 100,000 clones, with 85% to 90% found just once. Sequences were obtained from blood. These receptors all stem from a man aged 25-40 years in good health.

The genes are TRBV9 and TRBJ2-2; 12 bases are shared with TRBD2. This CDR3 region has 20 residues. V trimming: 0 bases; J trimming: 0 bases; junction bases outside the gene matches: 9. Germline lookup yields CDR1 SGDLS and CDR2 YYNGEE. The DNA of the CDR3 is TGTGCCAGCAGCGTAGGGCTAGCGGGAGGGGCTTCCCCGAACACCGGGGAGCTGTTTTTT. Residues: CASSVGLAGGASPNTGELFF.

The CDR3 region is CAWSVGTSIYEQYF. The DNA of the CDR3 is TGTGCCTGGAGTGTAGGGACTAGTATCTACGAGCAGTACTTC. J is TRBJ2-7 and V is TRBV30, with 8 bases identical to TRBD2. The CDR3 is made up of 14 amino acids. Germline-derived CDR1 and CDR2 are GTSNPN and SVGIG (reference sequence). Germline trimming cut 0 bases from V and 3 bases from J; bases unmatched to any gene: 4.

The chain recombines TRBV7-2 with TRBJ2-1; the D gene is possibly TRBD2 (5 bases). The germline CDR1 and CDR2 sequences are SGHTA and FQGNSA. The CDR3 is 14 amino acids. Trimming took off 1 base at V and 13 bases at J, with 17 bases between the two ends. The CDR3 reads CASSLGFDGMNQFF. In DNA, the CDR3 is TGTGCCAGCAGCTTAGGCTTCGACGGGATGAACCAGTTCTTC.

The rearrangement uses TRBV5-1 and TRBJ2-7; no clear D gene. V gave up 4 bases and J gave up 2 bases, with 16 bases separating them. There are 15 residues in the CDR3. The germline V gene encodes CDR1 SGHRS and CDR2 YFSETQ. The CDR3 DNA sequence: TGCGCCAGCAGCGCCGTCGCGGCCAACACCTACGAGCAGTACTTC. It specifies CASSAVAANTYEQYF.

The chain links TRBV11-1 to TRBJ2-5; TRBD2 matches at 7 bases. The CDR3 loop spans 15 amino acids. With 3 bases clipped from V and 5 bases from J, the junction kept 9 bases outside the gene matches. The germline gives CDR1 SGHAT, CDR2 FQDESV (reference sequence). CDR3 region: CASSFGGWERETQYF. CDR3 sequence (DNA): TGTGCCAGCAGCTTCGGGGGGTGGGAGAGGGAGACCCAGTACTTC.

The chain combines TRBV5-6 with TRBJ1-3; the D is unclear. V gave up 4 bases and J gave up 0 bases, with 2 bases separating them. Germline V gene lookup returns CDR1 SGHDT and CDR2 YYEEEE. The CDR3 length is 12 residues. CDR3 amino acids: CASSNSGNTIYF. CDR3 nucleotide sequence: TGTGCCAGCAGCAACTCTGGAAACACCATATATTTT.

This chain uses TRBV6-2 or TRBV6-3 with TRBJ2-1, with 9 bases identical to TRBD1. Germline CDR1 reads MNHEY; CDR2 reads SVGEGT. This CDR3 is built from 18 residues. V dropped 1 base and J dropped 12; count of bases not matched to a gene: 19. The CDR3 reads CASSYFLPGQGTSGGQFF. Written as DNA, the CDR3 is TGTGCCAGCAGTTACTTCCTTCCGGGACAGGGAACTAGTGGGGGGCAGTTCTTC.

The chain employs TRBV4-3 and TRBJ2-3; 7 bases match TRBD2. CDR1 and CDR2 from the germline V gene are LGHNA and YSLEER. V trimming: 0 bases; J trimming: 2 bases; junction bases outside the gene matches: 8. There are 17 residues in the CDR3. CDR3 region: CASSQETRGDSTDTQYF. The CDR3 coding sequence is TGCGCCAGCAGCCAAGAGACCCGGGGGGACTCCACAGATACGCAGTATTTT.

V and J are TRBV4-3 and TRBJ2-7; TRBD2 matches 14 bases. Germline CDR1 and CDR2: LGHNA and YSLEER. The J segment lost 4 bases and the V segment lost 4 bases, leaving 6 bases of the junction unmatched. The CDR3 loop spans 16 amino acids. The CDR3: CASSRGLAGGRYEQYF. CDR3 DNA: TGCGCCAGCAGCCGAGGACTAGCGGGAGGACGATACGAGCAGTACTTC.

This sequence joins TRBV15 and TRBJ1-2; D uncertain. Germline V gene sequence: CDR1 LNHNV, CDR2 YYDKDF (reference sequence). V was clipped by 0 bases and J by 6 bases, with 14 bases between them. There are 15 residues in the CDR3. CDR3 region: CATSRDPQSMHGYTF. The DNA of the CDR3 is TGTGCCACCAGCAGAGATCCACAGAGTATGCATGGCTACACCTTC.

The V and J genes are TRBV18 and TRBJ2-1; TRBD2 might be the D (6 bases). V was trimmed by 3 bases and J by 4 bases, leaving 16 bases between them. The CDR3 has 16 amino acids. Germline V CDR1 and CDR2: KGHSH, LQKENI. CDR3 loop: CASSPGGSVNYNEQFF. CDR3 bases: TGTGCCAGCTCACCCGGGGGATCGGTAAATTACAATGAGCAGTTCTTC.

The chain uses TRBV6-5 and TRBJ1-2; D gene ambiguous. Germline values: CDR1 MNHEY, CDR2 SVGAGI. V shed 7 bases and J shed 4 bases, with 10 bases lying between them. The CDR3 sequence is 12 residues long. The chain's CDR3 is CASTLTSYGYTF. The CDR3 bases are TGTGCCAGCACTCTGACAAGCTATGGCTACACCTTC.

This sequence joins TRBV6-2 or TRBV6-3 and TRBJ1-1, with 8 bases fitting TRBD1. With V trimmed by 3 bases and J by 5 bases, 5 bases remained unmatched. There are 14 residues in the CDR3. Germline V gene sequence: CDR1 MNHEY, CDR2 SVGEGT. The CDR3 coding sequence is TGTGCCAGCAGTTATCAGGGGGCGAAGACTGAAGCTTTCTTT. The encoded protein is CASSYQGAKTEAFF.

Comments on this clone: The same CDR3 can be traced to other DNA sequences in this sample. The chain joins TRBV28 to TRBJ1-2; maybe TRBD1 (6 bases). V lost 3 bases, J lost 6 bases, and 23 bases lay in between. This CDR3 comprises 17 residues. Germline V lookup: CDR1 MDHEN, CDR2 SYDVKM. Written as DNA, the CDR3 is TGTGCCAGCAGTTTTCTTCGGGTGAGCAGGGGTGGCCATGGCTACACCTTC. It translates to CASSFLRVSRGGHGYTF.

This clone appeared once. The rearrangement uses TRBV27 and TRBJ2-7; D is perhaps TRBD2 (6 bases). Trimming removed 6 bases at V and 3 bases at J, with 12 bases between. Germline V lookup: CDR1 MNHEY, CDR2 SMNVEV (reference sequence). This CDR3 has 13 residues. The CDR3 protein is CASSTGVYYEQYF. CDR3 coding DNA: TGTGCCAGCAGCACGGGAGTCTACTACGAGCAGTACTTC.

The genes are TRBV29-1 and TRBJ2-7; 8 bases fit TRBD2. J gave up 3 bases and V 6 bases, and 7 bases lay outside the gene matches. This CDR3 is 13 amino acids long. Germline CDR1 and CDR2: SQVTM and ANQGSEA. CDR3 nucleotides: TGCAGCGTGGCCTGGGGACTAGGCTACGAGCAGTACTTC. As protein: CSVAWGLGYEQYF.

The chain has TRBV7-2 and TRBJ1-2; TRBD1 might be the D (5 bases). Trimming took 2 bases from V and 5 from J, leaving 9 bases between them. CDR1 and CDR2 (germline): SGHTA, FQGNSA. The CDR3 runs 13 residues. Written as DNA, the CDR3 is TGTGCCAGCAGCTTAAGGGACGGGTATGGCTACACCTTC. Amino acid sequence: CASSLRDGYGYTF.

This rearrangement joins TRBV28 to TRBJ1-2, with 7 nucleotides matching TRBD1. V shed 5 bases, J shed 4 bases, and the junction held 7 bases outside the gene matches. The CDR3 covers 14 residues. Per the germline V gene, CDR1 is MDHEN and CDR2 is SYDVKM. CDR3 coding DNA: TGTGCCAGCAGTCCAGGGGACAGACCCTATGGCTACACCTTC. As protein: CASSPGDRPYGYTF.

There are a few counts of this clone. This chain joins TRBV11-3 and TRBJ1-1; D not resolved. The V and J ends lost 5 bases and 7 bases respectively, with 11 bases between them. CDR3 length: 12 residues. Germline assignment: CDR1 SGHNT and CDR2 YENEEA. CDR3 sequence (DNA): TGTGCCAGCAGCCCACAATTCGGTGAAGCTTTCTTT. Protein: CASSPQFGEAFF.